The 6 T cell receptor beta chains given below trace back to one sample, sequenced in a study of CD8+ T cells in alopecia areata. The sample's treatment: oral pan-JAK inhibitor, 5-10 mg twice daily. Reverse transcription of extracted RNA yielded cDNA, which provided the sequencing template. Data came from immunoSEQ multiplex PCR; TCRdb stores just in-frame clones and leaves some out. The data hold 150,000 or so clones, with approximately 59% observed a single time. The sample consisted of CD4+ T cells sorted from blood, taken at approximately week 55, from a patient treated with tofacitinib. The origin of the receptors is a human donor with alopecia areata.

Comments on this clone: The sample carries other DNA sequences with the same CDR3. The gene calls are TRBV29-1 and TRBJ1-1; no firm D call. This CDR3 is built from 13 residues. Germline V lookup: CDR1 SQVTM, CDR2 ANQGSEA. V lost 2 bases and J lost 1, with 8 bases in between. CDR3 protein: CSVERQANTEAFF. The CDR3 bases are TGCAGCGTTGAACGGCAGGCGAACACTGAAGCTTTCTTT.

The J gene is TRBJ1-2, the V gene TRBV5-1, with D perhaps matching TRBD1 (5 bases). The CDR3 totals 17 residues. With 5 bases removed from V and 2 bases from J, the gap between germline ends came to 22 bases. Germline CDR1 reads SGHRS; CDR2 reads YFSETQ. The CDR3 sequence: CASSFRDDGTRNYGYTF. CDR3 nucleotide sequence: TGCGCCAGCAGTTTCCGGGACGACGGGACGAGGAACTATGGCTACACCTTC.

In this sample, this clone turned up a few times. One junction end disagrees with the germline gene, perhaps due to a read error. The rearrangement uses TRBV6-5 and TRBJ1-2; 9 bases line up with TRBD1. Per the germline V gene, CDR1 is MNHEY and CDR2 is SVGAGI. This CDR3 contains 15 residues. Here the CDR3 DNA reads TGTGCCAGCAGTTTGCACCGGGACAGGGACTACGGCTACACCTTC. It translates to CASSLHRDRDYGYTF.

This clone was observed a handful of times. The CDR3 reads CASGQGGTGELFF. The CDR3 bases are TGTGCCAGCGGACAGGGTGGGACCGGGGAGCTGTTTTTT. V and J are TRBV30 and TRBJ2-2; 8 nucleotides agree with TRBD1. V gave up 8 bases and J gave up 5 bases; unmatched junction bases: 7. The CDR3 has 13 amino acids. Germline CDR1 GTSNPN, CDR2 SVGIG (reference sequence). Using reference TRBV30 and TRBJ2-2 for the parts outside the CDR3, the full variable domain is SQTIHQWPATLVQPVGSPLSLECTVEGTSNPNLYWYRQAAGRGLQLLFYSVGIGQISSEVPQNLSASRPQDRQFILSSKKLLLSDSGFYLCASGQGGTGELFFGEGSRLTVL.

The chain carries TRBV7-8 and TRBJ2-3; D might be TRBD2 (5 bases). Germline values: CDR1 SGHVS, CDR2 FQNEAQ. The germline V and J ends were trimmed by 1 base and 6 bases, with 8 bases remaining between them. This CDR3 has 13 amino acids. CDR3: CASSLVPGDTQYF. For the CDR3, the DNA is TGTGCCAGCAGCTTAGTCCCGGGGGATACGCAGTATTTT.

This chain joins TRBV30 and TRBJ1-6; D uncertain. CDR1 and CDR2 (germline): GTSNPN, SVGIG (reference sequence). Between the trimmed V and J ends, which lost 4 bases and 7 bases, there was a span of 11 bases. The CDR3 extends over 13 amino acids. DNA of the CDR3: TGTGCCTGGATGGTCGGGCCAAATTCACCCCTCCACTTT. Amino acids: CAWMVGPNSPLHF.